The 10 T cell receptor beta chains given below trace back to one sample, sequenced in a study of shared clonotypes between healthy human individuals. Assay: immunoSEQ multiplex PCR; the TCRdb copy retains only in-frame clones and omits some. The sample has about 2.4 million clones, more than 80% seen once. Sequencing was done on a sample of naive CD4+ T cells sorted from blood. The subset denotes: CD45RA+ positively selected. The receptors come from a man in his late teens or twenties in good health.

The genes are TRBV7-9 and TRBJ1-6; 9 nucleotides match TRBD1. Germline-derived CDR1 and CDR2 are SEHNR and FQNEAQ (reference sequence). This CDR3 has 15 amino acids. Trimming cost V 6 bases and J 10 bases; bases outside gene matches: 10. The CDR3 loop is CASSLGQGIWSPLHF. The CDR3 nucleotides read TGTGCCAGCAGTTTGGGACAGGGCATTTGGTCACCCCTCCACTTT.

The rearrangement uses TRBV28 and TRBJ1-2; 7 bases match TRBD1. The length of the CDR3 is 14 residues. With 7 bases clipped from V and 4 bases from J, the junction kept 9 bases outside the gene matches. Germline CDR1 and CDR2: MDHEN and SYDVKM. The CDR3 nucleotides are TGTGCCAGCACCTCAGGGGGGCTGGGCTATGGCTACACCTTC. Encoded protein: CASTSGGLGYGYTF.

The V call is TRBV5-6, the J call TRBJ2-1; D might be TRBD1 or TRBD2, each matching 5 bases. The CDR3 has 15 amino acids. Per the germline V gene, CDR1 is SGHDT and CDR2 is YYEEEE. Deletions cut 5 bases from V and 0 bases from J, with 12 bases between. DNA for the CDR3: TGTGCCAGCAGGGTGTGGGACCACTCCTACAATGAGCAGTTCTTC. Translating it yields CASRVWDHSYNEQFF.

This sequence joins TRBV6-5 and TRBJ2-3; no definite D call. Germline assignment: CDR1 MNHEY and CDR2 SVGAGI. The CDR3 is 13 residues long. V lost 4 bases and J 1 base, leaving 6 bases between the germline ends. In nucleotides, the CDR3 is TGTGCCAGCAGTTTGCCTCGCACAGATACGCAGTATTTT. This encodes CASSLPRTDTQYF.

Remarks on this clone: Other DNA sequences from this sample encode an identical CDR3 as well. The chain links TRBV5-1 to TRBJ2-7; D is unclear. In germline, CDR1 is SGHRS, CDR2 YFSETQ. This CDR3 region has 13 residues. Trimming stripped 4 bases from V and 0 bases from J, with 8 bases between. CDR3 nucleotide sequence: TGCGCCAGCAGCCTCGGTTCCTCCTACGAGCAGTACTTC. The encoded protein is CASSLGSSYEQYF.

Written as DNA, the CDR3 is TGTGCCAGCAGTTTAAACTCCCTGGGGAACACTGAAGCTTTCTTT. This sequence encodes CASSLNSLGNTEAFF. The J gene is TRBJ1-1, the V gene TRBV28; D gene uncertain. V was trimmed by 2 bases and J by 1 base, leaving 11 bases between them. Looked up from germline, CDR1 is MDHEN and CDR2 is SYDVKM. This CDR3 is 15 amino acids long.

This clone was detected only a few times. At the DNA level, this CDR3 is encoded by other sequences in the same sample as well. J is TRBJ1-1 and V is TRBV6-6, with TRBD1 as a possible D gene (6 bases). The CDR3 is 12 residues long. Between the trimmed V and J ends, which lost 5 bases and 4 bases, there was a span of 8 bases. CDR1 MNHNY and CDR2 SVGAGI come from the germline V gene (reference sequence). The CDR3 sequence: CASSLTGTEAFF. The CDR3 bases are TGTGCCAGCAGTCTGACAGGCACTGAAGCTTTCTTT.

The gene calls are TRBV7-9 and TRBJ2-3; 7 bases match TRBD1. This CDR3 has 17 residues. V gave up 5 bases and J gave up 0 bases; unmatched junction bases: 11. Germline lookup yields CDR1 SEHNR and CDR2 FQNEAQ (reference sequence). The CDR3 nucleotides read TGTGCCAGCAGCACGAATCGACAGGGTGCTAGCACAGATACGCAGTATTTT. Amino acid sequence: CASSTNRQGASTDTQYF.

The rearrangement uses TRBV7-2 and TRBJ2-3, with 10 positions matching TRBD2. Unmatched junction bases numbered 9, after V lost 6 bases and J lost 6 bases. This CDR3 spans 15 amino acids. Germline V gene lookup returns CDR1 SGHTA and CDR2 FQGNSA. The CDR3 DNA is TGTGCCAGCAGTGCTAGCGGGGGCTTCATCGATACGCAGTATTTT. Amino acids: CASSASGGFIDTQYF.

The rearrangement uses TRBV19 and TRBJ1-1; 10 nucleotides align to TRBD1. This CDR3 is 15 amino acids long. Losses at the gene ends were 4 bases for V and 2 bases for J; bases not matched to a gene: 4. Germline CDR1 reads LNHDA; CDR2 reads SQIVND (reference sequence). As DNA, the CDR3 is TGTGCCAGTAGTACACGGACAGGGGGAAACACTGAAGCTTTCTTT. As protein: CASSTRTGGNTEAFF.